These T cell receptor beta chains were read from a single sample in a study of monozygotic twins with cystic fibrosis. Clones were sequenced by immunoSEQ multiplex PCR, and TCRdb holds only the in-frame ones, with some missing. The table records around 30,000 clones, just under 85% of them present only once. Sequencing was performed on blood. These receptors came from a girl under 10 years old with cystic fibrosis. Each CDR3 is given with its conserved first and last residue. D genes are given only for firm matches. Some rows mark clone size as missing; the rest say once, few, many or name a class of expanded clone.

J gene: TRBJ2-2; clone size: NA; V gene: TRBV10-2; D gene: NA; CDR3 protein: CASSDSDRNTGELFF; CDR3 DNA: TGCGCCAGCAGTGACTCGGACCGAAACACCGGGGAGCTGTTTTTT
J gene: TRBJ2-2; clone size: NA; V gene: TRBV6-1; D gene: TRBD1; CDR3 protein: CAAQRGQVDTGELFF; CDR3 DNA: TGTGCCGCCCAACGGGGACAGGTCGACACCGGGGAGCTGTTTTTT
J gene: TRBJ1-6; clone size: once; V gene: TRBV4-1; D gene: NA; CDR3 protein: CASSQVVQGDNSPLHF; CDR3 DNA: TGCGCCAGCAGCCAAGTTGTACAGGGTGACAATTCACCCCTCCACTTT
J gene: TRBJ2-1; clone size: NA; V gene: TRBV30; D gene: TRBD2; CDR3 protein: CAWSVISGAYNEQFF; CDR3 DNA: TGTGCCTGGAGTGTAATTAGCGGGGCTTACAATGAGCAGTTCTTC
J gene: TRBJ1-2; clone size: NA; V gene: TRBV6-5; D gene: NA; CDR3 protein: CASSYSRGARYGYTF; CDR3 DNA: TGTGCCAGCAGTTACTCTCGGGGGGCGCGGTATGGCTACACCTTC
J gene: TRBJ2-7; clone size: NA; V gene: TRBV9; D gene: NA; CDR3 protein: CASSPSRKGTPYEQYF; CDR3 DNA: TGTGCCAGCAGCCCCTCCCGAAAGGGAACTCCCTACGAGCAGTACTTC
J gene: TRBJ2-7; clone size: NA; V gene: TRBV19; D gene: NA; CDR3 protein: CASSIFLQSPMEQYF; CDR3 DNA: TGTGCCAGTAGTATATTTTTACAAAGCCCTATGGAGCAGTACTTC
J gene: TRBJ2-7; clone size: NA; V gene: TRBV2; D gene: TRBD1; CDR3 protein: CASVDRVTPYEQYF; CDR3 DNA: TGTGCCAGTGTGGACAGGGTAACACCCTACGAGCAGTACTTC
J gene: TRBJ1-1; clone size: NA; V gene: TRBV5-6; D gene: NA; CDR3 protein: CASRPGPADTEAFF; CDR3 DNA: TGTGCCAGCAGACCGGGACCGGCGGACACTGAAGCTTTCTTT
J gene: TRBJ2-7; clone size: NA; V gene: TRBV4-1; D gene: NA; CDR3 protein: CASSQATGIYEQYF; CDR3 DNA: TGCGCCAGCAGCCAAGCTACGGGGATCTACGAGCAGTACTTC
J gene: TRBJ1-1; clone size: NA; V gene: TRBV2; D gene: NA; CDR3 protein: CASSMGWTYPTEAFF; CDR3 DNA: TGTGCCAGCAGTATGGGATGGACTTACCCGACTGAAGCTTTCTTT
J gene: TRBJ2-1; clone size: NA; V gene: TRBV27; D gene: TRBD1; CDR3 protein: CASSLSSLSQGATSSYNEQFF; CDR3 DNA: TGTGCCAGCAGTTTATCCTCGTTGTCGCAGGGGGCAACGAGCTCCTACAATGAGCAGTTCTTC
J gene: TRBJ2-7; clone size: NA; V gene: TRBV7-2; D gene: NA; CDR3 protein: CASSFQQGGYEQYF; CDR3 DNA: TGTGCCAGCAGCTTTCAACAGGGCGGCTACGAGCAGTACTTC
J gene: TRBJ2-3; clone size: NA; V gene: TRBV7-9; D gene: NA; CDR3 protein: CASSPGSRGTDTQYF; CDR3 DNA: TGTGCCAGCAGCCCGGGCTCGCGGGGCACAGATACGCAGTATTTT
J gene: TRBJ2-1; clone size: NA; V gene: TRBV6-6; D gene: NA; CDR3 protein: CASRGGSGEQFF; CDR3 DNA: TGTGCCAGTCGAGGGGGGTCGGGTGAGCAGTTCTTC
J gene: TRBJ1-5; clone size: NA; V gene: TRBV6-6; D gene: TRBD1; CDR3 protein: CASRWTGDSNQPQHF; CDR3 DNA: TGTGCCAGCAGGTGGACAGGGGATAGCAATCAGCCCCAGCATTTT
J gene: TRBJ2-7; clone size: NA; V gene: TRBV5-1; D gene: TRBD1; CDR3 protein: CASSQAPRQGRYEQYF; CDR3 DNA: TGCGCCAGCAGCCAGGCACCCCGACAGGGTAGATACGAGCAGTACTTC
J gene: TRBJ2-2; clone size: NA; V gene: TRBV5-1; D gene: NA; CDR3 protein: CASSLAGHGELFF; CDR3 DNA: TGCGCCAGCAGCTTGGCAGGCCACGGGGAGCTGTTTTTT
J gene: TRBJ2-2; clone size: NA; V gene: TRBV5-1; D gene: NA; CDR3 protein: CASSPQRTGELFF; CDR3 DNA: TGCGCCAGCAGCCCACAACGCACCGGGGAGCTGTTTTTT
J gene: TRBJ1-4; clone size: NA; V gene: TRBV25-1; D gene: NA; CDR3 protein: CASSEIGQMNEKLFF; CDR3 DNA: TGTGCCAGCAGTGAAATAGGACAGATGAATGAAAAACTGTTTTTT
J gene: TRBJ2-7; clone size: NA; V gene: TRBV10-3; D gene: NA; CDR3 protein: CAISETSTGPPYEQYF; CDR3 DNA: TGTGCCATCAGTGAGACCTCTACGGGTCCCCCCTACGAGCAGTACTTC
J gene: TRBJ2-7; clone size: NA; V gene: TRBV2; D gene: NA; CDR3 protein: CASSEAVKGTYEQYF; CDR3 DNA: TGTGCCAGCAGTGAAGCGGTAAAGGGCACCTACGAGCAGTACTTC
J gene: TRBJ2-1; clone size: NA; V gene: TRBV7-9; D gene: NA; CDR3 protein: CASSFTYNEQFF; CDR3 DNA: TGTGCCAGCAGCTTTACATACAATGAGCAGTTCTTC
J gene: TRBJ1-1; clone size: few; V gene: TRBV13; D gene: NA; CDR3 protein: CASRDNMNTEAFF; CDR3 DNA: TGTGCCAGCCGAGATAACATGAACACTGAAGCTTTCTTT
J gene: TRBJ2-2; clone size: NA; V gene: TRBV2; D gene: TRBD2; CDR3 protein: CASSRSGVNTGELFF; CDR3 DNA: TGTGCCAGCAGTCGTAGCGGGGTAAACACCGGGGAGCTGTTTTTT
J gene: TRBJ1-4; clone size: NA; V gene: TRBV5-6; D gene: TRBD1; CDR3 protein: CASSLGQGDEKLFF; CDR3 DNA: TGTGCCAGCAGCCTCGGACAGGGAGATGAAAAACTGTTTTTT
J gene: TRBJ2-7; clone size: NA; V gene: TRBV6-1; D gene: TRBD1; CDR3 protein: CASSEGQITSYEQYF; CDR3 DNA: TGTGCCAGCAGTGAGGGACAGATAACCTCCTACGAGCAGTACTTC
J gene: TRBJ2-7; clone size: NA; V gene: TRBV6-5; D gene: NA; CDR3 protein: CASRSSYEQYF; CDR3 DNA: TGTGCCAGCAGGTCTAGCTACGAGCAGTACTTC
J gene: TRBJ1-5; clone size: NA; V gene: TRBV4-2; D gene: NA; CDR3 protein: CASSQELRTSNQPQHF; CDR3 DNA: TGTGCCAGCAGCCAAGAACTTCGGACTAGCAATCAGCCCCAGCATTTT
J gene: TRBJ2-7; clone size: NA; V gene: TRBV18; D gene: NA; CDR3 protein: CASSPRVATASYEQYF; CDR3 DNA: TGTGCCAGCTCACCACGGGTCGCGACGGCCTCCTACGAGCAGTACTTC
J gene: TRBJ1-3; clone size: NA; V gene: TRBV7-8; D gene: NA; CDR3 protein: CASSLGGQGNGNTIYF; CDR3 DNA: TGTGCCAGCAGCTTAGGAGGGCAGGGGAATGGAAACACCATATATTTT
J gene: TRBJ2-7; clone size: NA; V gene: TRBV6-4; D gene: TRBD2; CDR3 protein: CASSDSNPLAGGLSYEQYF; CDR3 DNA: TGTGCCAGCAGTGACTCGAATCCCCTAGCGGGAGGACTCTCCTACGAGCAGTACTTC
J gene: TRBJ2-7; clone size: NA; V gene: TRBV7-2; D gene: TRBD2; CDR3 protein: CASSLGGALAGGKYEQYF; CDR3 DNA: TGTGCCAGCAGCTTAGGGGGGGCCCTAGCGGGAGGAAAATACGAGCAGTACTTC
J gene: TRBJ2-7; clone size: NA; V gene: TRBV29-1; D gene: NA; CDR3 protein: CSAAGILDEQYF; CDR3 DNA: TGCAGCGCCGCAGGGATTTTGGACGAGCAGTACTTC
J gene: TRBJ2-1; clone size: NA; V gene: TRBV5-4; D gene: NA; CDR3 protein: CASSWGSATYNEQFF; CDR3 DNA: TGTGCCAGCAGCTGGGGCTCGGCCACCTACAATGAGCAGTTCTTC
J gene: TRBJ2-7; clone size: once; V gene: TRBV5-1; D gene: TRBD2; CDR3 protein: CASSWRSGTNFEQYF; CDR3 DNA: TGCGCCAGCAGCTGGCGTAGCGGGACCAACTTCGAGCAGTACTTC
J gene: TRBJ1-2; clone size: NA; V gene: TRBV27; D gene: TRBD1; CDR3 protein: CASSLSGTGGALNYGYTF; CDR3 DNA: TGTGCCAGCAGTTTATCCGGGACAGGGGGAGCACTTAACTATGGCTACACCTTC
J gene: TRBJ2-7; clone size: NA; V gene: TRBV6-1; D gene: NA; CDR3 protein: CASSENYRSYEQYF; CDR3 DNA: TGTGCCAGCAGTGAGAACTACAGGTCTTACGAGCAGTACTTC
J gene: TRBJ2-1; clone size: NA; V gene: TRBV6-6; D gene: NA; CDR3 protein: CASSGGPYNEQFF; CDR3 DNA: TGTGCCAGCAGCGGGGGGCCATACAATGAGCAGTTCTTC
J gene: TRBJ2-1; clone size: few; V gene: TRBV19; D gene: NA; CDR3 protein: CASSIRDIYNEQFF; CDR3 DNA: TGTGCCAGTAGTATCCGGGACATCTACAATGAGCAGTTCTTC
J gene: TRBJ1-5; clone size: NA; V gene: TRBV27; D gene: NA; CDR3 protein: CASRTGDNQPQHF; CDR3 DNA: TGTGCCAGCAGGACAGGCGACAATCAGCCCCAGCATTTT
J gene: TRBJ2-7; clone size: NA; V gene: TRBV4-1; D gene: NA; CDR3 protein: CASSQDRFGGEQYF; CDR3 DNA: TGCGCCAGCAGCCAAGACCGATTTGGCGGGGAGCAGTACTTC
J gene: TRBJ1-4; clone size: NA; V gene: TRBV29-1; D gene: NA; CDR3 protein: CSARAPNEKLFF; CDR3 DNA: TGCAGCGCCCGGGCCCCCAATGAAAAACTGTTTTTT
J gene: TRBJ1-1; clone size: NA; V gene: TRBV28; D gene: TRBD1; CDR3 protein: CASSFRGLGYTEAFF; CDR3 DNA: TGTGCCAGCAGTTTCAGGGGGCTTGGGTACACTGAAGCTTTCTTT
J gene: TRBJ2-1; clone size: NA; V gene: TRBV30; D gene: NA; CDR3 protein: CAWSGRESSYNEQFF; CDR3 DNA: TGTGCCTGGAGTGGAAGGGAGAGCTCCTACAATGAGCAGTTCTTC
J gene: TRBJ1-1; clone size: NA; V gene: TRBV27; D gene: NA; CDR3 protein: CASSSISRQEAFF; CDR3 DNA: TGTGCCAGCAGTTCGATTTCCCGACAGGAAGCTTTCTTT
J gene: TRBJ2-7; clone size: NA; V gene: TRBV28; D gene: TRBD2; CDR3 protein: CASSLDGGGSSYEQYF; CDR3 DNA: TGTGCCAGCAGTTTGGACGGCGGGGGGAGTTCTTACGAGCAGTACTTC
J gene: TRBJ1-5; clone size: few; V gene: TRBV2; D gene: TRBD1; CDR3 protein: CASTKGADSNQPQHF; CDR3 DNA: TGTGCCAGCACCAAGGGGGCGGATAGCAATCAGCCCCAGCATTTT
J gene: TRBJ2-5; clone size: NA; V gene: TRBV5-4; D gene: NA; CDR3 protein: CASSLVTGETQYF; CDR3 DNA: TGTGCCAGCAGCTTGGTGACTGGAGAGACCCAGTACTTC
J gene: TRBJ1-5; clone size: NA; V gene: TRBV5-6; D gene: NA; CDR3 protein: CASSLGRHIQPQHF; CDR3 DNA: TGTGCCAGCAGCTTGGGCCGACATATTCAGCCCCAGCATTTT
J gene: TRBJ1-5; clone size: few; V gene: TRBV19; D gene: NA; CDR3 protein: CASSIGRRVLSNQPQHF; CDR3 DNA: TGTGCCAGTAGTATTGGGAGGCGGGTGCTTAGCAATCAGCCCCAGCATTTT
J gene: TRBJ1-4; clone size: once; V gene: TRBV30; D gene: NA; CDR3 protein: CAQSLRREKLFF; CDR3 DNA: TGTGCCCAGTCCCTAAGGCGGGAAAAACTGTTTTTT
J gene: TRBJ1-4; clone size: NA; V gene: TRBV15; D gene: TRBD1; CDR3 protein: CATLRDRDNEKLFF; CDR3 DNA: TGTGCCACCCTCCGGGACAGGGATAATGAAAAACTGTTTTTT
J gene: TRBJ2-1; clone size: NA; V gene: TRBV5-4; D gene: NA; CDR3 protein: CASSRQGIQDEQFF; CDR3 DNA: TGTGCCAGCAGTCGTCAGGGCATACAAGATGAGCAGTTCTTC
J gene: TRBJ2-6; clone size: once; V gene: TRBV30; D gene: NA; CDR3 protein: CAWILGSSSGANVLTF; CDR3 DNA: TGTGCCTGGATCCTGGGTAGTAGCTCTGGGGCCAACGTCCTGACTTTC